The entry below gives a single TCR beta chain sequence along with its context. Its antigen is not identified. The PCR contained 60 Vbeta and 13 Jbeta primers. Measured with immunoSEQ multiplex PCR; TCRdb has only the in-frame clones, and not every one. The data contain a few hundred thousand clones, over 90% of them seen just once; the ten biggest clones take up roughly 1.5%. The data belong to a study of cytomegalovirus exposure and HLA in healthy donors. As for the study in general: In an earlier analysis, almost 120 million unique TCR beta sequences were found from some 180 million T cells. Study-wide results and limits: TRBV6-2, TRBV6-3 and some other V segments were excluded as indistinguishable. In a later analysis, HLA-C alleles had the fewest associated TCRs, DRB1 alleles the most. The investigators catalogued 150 to 200 TCR beta chains as cytomegalovirus-associated.

Per germline, CDR1 LNHNV and CDR2 YYDKDF (reference sequence). CDR3 length: 13 amino acids. V trimming: 8 bases; J trimming: 1 base; junction bases outside the gene matches: 4. The receptor comes from a girl aged 2 to 9 in good health and CMV-seronegative. The V and J genes are TRBV15 and TRBJ2-5, with 7 positions matching TRBD2. The source material was PBMCs. CDR3 sequence (DNA): TGTGCCACCGGGGGGGTGCTCCAAGAGACCCAGTACTTC. Residues: CATGGVLQETQYF. Together with reference TRBV15 and TRBJ2-5, the CDR3 gives the full variable domain: DAMVIQNPRYQVTQFGKPVTLSCSQTLNHNVMYWYQQKSSQAPKLLFHYYDKDFNNEADTPDNFQSRRPNTSFCFLDIRSPGLGDTAMYLCATGGVLQETQYFGPGTRLLVL.